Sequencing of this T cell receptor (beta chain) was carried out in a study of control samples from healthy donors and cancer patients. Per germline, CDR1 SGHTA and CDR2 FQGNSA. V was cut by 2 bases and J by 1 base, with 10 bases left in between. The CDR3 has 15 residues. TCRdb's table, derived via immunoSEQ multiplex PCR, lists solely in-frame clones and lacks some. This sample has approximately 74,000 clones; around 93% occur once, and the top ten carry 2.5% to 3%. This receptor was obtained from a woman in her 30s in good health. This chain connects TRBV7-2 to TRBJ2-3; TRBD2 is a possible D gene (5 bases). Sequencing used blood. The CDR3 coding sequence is TGTGCCAGCAGCTTATACGGGGTCGGCACAGATACGCAGTATTTT. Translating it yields CASSLYGVGTDTQYF.